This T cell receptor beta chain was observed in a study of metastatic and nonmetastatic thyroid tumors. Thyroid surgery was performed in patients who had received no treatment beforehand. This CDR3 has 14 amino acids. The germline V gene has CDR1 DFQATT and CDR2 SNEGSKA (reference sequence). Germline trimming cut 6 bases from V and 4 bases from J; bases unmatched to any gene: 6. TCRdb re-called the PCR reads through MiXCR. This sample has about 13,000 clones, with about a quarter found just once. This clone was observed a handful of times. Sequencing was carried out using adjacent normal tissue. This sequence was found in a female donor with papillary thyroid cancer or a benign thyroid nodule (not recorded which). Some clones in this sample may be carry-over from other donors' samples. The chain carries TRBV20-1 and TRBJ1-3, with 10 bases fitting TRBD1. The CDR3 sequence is CSALGQGVGNTIYF. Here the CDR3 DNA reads TGCAGTGCCTTAGGACAGGGGGTCGGAAACACCATATATTTT.